This T cell receptor beta chain is from a study of blood T cells in healthy people across ages. Whole-study findings and limits: Both higher diversity and more naive CD4+ cells marked long-lived donors when set against aged donors. There was no known CMV status for donors, so expanded clonotype changes were possibly confounded. TCR beta diversity per million T cells fell roughly linearly with age.

Whenever a sample was processed, at least 6.5 million PBMCs were isolated. A single count supports this clonotype. Antigen specificity is unknown. A junction end diverges from the germline sequence, so it may reflect a read error. PCR was performed a second time for 7 to 11 cycles using a sample-barcoded 5' primer and a J-beta primer mix. TCRdb reprocessed the 5' RACE reads via MiXCR and lists one record per CDR3 protein. Altogether 650,000 to 950,000 distinct CDR3 sequences are present, around 43% being singletons, with the ten largest covering about a fifth. This CDR3 region has 15 residues. Per the germline V gene, CDR1 is SGDLS and CDR2 is YYNGEE.

The sequence was collected from a man in his 60s in good health. The sequencing input was blood. The chain couples TRBV9 to TRBJ2-5; D perhaps matches TRBD2 (5 bases). The CDR3: CASRVGSPGQETQYF. CDR3 nucleotide sequence: TGTGCCAGCAGGGTAGGGTCCCCGGGGCAAGAGACCCAGTACTTC.